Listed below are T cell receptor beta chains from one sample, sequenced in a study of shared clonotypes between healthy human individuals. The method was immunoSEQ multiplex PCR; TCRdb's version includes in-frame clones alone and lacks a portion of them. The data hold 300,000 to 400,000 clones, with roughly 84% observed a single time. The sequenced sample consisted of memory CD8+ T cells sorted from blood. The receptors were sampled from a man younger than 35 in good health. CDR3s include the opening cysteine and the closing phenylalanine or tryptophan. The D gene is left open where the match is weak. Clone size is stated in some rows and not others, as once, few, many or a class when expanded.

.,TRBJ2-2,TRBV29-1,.,CSVEDRSRGTGELFF,TGCAGCGTTGAAGATCGATCACGCGGGACCGGGGAGCTGTTTTTT
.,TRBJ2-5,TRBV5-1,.,CASSSKQGLAGETQYF,TGCGCCAGCAGCTCCAAACAGGGTCTGGCGGGGGAGACCCAGTACTTC
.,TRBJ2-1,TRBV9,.,CASSLGGKGNEQFF,TGTGCCAGCTCCCTAGGAGGCAAGGGAAATGAGCAGTTCTTC
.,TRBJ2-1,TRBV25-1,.,CASSVPNEQFF,TGTGCCAGCAGTGTTCCCAATGAGCAGTTCTTC
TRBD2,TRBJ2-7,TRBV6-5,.,CASRKTSGSYEQYF,TGTGCCAGCAGAAAGACTAGCGGGAGCTACGAGCAGTACTTC
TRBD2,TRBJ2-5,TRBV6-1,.,CASGGLADNQETQYF,TGTGCCAGCGGGGGACTAGCGGACAACCAAGAGACCCAGTACTTC
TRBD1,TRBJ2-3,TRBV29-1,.,CSVLTGTGGPRGGTDTQYF,TGCAGCGTGCTTACCGGGACAGGGGGCCCCAGGGGGGGCACAGATACGCAGTATTTT
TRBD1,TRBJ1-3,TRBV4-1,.,CASSLGVGTGLNTIYF,TGCGCCAGCAGCCTCGGAGTGGGGACAGGCTTGAACACCATATATTTT
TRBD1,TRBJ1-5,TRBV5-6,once,CASRLTGSNQPQHF,TGTGCCAGCAGATTGACAGGGAGCAATCAGCCCCAGCATTTT
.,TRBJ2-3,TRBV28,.,CASSWSGANTDTQYF,TGTGCCAGCAGTTGGTCGGGAGCCAACACAGATACGCAGTATTTT
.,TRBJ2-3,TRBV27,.,CASSSTGTYGTDTQYF,TGTGCCAGCAGTTCGACCGGGACCTATGGCACAGATACGCAGTATTTT
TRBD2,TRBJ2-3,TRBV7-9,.,CASSLWLADYTDTQYF,TGTGCCAGCAGCTTATGGCTAGCGGATTACACAGATACGCAGTATTTT
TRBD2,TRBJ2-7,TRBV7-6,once,CASSLDPGLAGESEQYF,TGTGCCAGCAGCTTAGACCCGGGACTAGCGGGAGAATCCGAGCAGTACTTC
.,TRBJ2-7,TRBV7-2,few,CASSPNYEQYF,TGTGCCAGCAGCCCGAATTACGAGCAGTACTTC
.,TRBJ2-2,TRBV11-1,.,CASSLEIQAWTGELFF,TGTGCCAGCAGCTTAGAGATACAGGCTTGGACCGGGGAGCTGTTTTTT
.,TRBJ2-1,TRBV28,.,CASSQRTGASYNEQFF,TGTGCCAGCAGCCAGAGGACGGGGGCGTCCTACAATGAGCAGTTCTTC
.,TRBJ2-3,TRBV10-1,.,CASSEGTFLEASTDTQYF,TGCGCCAGCAGTGAGGGGACTTTTTTAGAGGCTAGCACAGATACGCAGTATTTT
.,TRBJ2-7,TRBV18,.,CASSPETGTYEQYF,TGTGCCAGCTCACCAGAGACTGGGACCTACGAGCAGTACTTC
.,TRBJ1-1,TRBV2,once,CASSAPDDSGTEAFF,TGTGCCAGCAGTGCCCCAGACGACAGTGGCACTGAAGCTTTCTTT
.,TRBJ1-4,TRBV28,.,CASSLWIPQGHRNEKLFF,TGTGCCAGCAGTTTATGGATACCCCAGGGTCATCGTAATGAAAAACTGTTTTTT
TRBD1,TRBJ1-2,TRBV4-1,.,CASSPAWGAGGYGYTF,TGCGCCAGCAGCCCCGCCTGGGGTGCAGGGGGCTATGGCTACACCTTC
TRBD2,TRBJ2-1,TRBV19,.,CASSTFDVAGVQFF,TGTGCCAGTAGTACATTTGACGTAGCGGGGGTACAGTTCTTC
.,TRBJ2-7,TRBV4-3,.,CASSQTGSHEQYF,TGCGCCAGCAGTCAAACAGGGTCCCACGAGCAGTACTTC
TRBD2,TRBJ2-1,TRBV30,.,CAWSNGGDEQFF,TGTGCCTGGAGCAACGGGGGGGACGAGCAGTTCTTC
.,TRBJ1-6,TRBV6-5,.,CASSYDGANSPLHF,TGTGCCAGCAGTTACGACGGGGCCAATTCACCCCTCCACTTT
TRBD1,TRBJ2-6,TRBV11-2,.,CASSLVRGQSSGANVLTF,TGTGCCAGCAGCTTAGTAAGGGGACAGAGCTCTGGGGCCAACGTCCTGACTTTC
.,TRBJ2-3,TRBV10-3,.,CAINEDTQYF,TGTGCCATCAACGAGGATACGCAGTATTTT
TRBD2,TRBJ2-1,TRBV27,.,CASSLSGSIGEQFF,TGTGCCAGCAGTTTAAGCGGGAGTATTGGGGAGCAGTTCTTC